This TCR beta chain was identified during a study of OX40 agonist ivuxolimab in advanced cancers. V gave up 7 bases and J gave up 4 bases, with 12 bases separating them. Germline CDR1 MNHNS, CDR2 SASEGT. CDR3 length: 13 amino acids. Regarding this clone: The antigen remains unidentified.

This table comes from immunoSEQ multiplex PCR, and its TCRdb copy is limited to in-frame clones, with some not included. This table has roughly 100,000 clones, 70% to 90% appearing once. Whole-study results and caveats: Some nonresponders also had low normalized T-cell clonal expansion. Partly responding patients at 0.1-3.0 mg/kg showed some of the smallest clonal expansion.

This TCR came from an adult with an advanced solid tumor such as melanoma, head and neck, liver or kidney cancer. Sample: CD4+ or CD8+ T cells sorted from blood, taken in a trial of the OX40 agonist ivuxolimab. The chain links TRBV6-1 to TRBJ2-3; D unclear. The CDR3 loop reads CASTEAEPDTQYF. In DNA, the CDR3 is TGTGCCAGCACCGAGGCGGAACCAGATACGCAGTATTTT.